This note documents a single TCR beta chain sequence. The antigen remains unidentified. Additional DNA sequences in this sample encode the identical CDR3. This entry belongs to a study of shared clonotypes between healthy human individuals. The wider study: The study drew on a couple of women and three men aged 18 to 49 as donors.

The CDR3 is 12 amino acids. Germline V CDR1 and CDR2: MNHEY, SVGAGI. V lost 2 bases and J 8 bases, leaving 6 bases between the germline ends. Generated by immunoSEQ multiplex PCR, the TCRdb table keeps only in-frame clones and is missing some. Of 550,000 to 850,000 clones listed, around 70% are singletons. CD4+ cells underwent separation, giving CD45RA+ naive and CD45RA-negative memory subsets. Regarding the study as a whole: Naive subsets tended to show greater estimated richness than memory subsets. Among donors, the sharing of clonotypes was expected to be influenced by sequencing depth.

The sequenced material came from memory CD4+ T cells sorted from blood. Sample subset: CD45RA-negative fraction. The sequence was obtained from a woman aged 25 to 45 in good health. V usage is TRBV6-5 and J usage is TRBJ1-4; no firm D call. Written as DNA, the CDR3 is TGTGCCAGCAGTTACATAGACGAAAAACTGTTTTTT. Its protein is CASSYIDEKLFF.